The source of this T cell receptor beta chain is a study of technical replicates of blood from several donors. The CDR3 contains 12 residues. The germline gives CDR1 SGHAT, CDR2 FQNNGV. Trimming cost V 1 base and J 4 bases, with 5 bases left between them. Profiled with immunoSEQ multiplex PCR; TCRdb holds only in-frame clones, not every one. The data contain some 74,000 clones, around 95% of them singletons. The sample consisted of T cells isolated from PBMCs. This chain joins TRBV11-2 and TRBJ2-7; no clear D gene. The TCR was taken from a human donor in good health. For the CDR3, the DNA is TGTGCCAGCAGCTTAGGTAATTACGAGCAGTACTTC. It translates to CASSLGNYEQYF.